The source of this TCR beta chain is a study of T-cell reconstitution after alpha-beta-depleted transplantation in children. General study points: T-cell numbers and diversity, one year after transplant, stemmed largely from T cells that were newly produced. Some patients' high day-60 TCRbeta diversity was traced to surviving recipient T cells and thymic progenitors. By about two months after transplant, alpha-beta T cells reportedly arose from several hundred graft clones that had expanded.

This clonotype was seen more than once but under ten times. Its antigen is undetermined. The germline V gene has CDR1 SGHRS and CDR2 YFSETQ. CDR3 length equals 18 residues. V lost 4 bases, J lost 3 bases, and 7 bases stayed unmatched. Molecular barcoding with unique molecular identifiers was used for the TCRbeta library. A single record per CDR3 protein comes from TCRdb applying MiXCR to the PCR reads. Here the sample spans a few hundred thousand distinct CDR3 sequences, 27% being singletons. The TCR originated in a boy in the first two years of life with Wiskott-Aldrich syndrome, due to receive a stem cell transplant. The sequencing here drew on PBMCs, taken before TCRalphabeta/CD19-depleted stem cell transplant. V gene TRBV5-1 combines with J gene TRBJ2-6, with TRBD2 matching 13 bases. DNA for the CDR3: TGCGCCAGCAGCCGGACTAGCGGGAGATCTGGTGGGGCCAACGTCCTGACTTTC. Translating gives CASSRTSGRSGGANVLTF.